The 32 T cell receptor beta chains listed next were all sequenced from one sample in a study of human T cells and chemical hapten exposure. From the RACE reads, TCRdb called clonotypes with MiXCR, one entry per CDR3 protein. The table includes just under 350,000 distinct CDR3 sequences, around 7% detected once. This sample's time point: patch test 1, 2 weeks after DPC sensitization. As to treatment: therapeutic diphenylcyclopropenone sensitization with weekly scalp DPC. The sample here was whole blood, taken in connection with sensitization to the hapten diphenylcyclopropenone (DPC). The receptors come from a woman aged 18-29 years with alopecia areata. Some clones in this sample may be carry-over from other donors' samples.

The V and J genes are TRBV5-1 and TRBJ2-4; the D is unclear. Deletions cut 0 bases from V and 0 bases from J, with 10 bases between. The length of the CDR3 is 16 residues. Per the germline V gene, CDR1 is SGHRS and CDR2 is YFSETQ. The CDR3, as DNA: TGCGCCAGCAGCTTGGAAGATCCCCGAGCCAAAAACATTCAGTACTTC. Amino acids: CASSLEDPRAKNIQYF.

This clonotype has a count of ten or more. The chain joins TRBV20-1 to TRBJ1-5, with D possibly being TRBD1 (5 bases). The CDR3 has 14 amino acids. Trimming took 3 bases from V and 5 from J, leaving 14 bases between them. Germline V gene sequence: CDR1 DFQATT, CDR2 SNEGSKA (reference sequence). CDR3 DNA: TGCAGTGCTAGCGACGGGACGGAGTATCAGCCCCAGCATTTT. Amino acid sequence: CSASDGTEYQPQHF.

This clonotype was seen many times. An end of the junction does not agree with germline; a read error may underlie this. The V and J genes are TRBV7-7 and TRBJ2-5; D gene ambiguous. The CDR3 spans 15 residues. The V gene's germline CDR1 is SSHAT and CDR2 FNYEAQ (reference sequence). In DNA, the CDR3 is TGTGCTAGCAGCTTTATGCGGTCCTACCAAGAGACCCAGTACTTC. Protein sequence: CASSFMRSYQETQYF.

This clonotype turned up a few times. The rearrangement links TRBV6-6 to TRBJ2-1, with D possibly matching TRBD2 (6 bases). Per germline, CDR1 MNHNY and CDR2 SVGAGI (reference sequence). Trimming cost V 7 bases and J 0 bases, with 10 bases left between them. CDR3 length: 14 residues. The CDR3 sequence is CASKASDSYNEQFF. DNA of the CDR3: TGTGCCAGCAAGGCTAGCGACTCCTACAATGAGCAGTTCTTC.

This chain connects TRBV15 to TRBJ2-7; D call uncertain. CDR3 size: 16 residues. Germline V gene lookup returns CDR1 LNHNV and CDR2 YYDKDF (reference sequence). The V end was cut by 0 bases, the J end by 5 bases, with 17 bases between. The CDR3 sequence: CATSRESLAGSDEQYF. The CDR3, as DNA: TGTGCCACCAGCAGAGAGTCCTTGGCTGGGTCCGACGAGCAGTACTTC.

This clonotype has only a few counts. This CDR3 is CASSLGDRDGTQHF. CDR3 coding DNA: TGTGCCAGCAGTTTAGGGGACCGGGACGGGACCCAGCATTTT. The chain uses TRBV27 and TRBJ1-5, with D perhaps TRBD1 (5 bases). Trimming removed 2 bases from V and 11 bases from J, with 16 bases in between. Germline V gives CDR1 MNHEY, CDR2 SMNVEV (reference sequence). The CDR3 has 14 residues.

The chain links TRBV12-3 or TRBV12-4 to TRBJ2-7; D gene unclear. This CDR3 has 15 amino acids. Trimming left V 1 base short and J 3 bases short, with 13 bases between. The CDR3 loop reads CASSLGQVQNYEQYF. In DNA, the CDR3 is TGTGCCAGCAGTTTAGGGCAGGTCCAAAACTACGAGCAGTACTTC.

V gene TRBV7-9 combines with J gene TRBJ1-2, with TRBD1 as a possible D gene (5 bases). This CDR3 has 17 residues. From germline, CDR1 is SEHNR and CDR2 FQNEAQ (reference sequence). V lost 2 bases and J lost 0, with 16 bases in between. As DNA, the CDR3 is TGTGCCAGCAGCTTAAAGGCCCCGTCAGGGCCTAACTATGGCTACACCTTC. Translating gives CASSLKAPSGPNYGYTF.

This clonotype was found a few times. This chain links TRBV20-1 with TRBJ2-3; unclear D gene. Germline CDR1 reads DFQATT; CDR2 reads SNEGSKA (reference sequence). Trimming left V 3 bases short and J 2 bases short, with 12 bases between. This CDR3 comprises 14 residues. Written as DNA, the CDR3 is TGCAGTGCTAGGGGCCCCGTTTACACAGATACGCAGTATTTT. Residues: CSARGPVYTDTQYF.

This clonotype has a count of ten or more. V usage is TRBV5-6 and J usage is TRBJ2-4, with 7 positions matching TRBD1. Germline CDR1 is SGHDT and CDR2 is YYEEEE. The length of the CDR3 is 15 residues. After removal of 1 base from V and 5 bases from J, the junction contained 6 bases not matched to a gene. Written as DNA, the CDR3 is TGTGCCAGCAGCTTGATGGTTGACAGGGAAAACATTCAGTACTTC. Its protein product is CASSLMVDRENIQYF. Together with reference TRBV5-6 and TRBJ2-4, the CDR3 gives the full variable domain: DAGVTQSPTHLIKTRGQQVTLRCSPKSGHDTVSWYQQALGQGPQFIFQYYEEEERQRGNFPDRFSGHQFPNYSSELNVNALLLGDSALYLCASSLMVDRENIQYFGAGTRLSVL.

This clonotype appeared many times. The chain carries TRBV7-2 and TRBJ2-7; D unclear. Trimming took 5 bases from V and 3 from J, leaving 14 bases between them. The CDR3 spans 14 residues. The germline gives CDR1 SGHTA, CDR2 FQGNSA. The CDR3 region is CASSAPPNDYEQYF. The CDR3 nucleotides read TGTGCCAGCAGCGCTCCGCCGAATGACTACGAGCAGTACTTC. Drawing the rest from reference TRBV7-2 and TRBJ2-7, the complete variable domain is GAGVSQSPSNKVTEKGKDVELRCDPISGHTALYWYRQSLGQGLEFLIYFQGNSAPDKSGLPSDRFSAERTGGSVSTLTIQRTQQEDSAVYLCASSAPPNDYEQYFGPGTRLTVT.

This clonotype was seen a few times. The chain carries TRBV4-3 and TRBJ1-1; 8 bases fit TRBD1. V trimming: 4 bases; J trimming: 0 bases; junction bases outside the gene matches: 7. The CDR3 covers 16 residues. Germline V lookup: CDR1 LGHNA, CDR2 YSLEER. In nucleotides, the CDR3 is TGCGCCAGCAGCCTGGACAGGGAATACGTGAACACTGAAGCTTTCTTT. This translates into CASSLDREYVNTEAFF.

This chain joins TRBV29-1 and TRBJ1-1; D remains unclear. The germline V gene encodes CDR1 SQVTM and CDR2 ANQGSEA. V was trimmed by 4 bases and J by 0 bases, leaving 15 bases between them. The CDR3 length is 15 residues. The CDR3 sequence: CSVVLEVAMNTEAFF. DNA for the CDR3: TGCAGCGTTGTTTTAGAAGTGGCAATGAACACTGAAGCTTTCTTT.

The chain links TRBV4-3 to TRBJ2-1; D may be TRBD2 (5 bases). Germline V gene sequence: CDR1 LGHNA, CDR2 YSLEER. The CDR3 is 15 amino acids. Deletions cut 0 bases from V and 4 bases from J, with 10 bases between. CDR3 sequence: CASSQDSSVYNEQFF. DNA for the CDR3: TGCGCCAGCAGCCAAGATAGTAGCGTATACAATGAGCAGTTCTTC.

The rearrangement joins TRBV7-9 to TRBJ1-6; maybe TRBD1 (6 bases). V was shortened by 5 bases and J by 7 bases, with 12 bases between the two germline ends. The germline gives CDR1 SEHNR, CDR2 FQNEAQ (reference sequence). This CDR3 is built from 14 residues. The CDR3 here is CASSQGQLNSPLHF. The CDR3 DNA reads TGTGCCAGCAGCCAGGGGCAGCTGAATTCACCCCTCCACTTT.

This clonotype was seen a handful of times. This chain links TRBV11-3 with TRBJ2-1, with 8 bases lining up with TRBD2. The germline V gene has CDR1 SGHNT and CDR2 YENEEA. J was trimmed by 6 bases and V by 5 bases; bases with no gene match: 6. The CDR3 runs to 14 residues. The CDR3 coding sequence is TGTGCCAGCAGCGCGGGGGGTCTTCGCAATGAGCAGTTCTTC. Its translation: CASSAGGLRNEQFF.

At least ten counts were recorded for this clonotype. Here the CDR3 DNA reads TGCGCCAGCACTCGGGGGGCCACCTACAATGAGCAGTTCTTC. Translation: CASTRGATYNEQFF. The chain joins TRBV10-2 to TRBJ2-1, with a weak D call TRBD2 (7 bases). CDR3 length: 14 residues. CDR1 is WSHSY, CDR2 SAAADI, per germline. Trimming took off 7 bases at V and 2 bases at J, with 12 bases between the two ends.

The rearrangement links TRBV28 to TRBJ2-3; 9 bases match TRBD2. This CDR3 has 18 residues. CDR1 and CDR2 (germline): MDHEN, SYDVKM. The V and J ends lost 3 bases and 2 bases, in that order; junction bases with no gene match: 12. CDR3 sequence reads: CASSFLAGNSWDTDTQYF. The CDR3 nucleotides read TGTGCCAGCAGTTTTCTAGCGGGGAACTCCTGGGACACAGATACGCAGTATTTT.

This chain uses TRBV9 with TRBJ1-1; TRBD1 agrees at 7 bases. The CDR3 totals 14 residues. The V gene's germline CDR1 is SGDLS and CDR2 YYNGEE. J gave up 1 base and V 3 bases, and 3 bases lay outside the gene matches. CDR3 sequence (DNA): TGTGCCAGCAGCGCCCGGGACAGGAACACTGAAGCTTTCTTT. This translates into CASSARDRNTEAFF.

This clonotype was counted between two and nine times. The DNA of the CDR3 is TGTGCCAGCAGTTACTCGGTAGTTACAGATACGCAGTATTTT. Its translation: CASSYSVVTDTQYF. V usage is TRBV6-2 or TRBV6-3 and J usage is TRBJ2-3; no firm D call. CDR1 and CDR2 from the germline V gene are MNHEY and SVGEGT. There are 14 residues in the CDR3. Trimming cost V 0 bases and J 3 bases, with 7 bases left between them.

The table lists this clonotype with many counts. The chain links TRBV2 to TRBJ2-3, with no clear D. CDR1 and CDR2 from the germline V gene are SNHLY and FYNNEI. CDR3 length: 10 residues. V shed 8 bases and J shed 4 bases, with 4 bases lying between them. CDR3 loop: CASYADTQYF. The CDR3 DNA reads TGTGCCAGCTACGCAGATACGCAGTATTTT.

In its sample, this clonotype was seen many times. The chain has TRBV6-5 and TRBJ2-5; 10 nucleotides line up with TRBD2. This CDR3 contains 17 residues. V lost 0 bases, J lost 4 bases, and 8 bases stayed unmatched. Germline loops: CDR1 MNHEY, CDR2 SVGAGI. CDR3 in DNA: TGTGCCAGCAGTTACTCGTGGCAGCGGGGGGGCCCAGAGACCCAGTACTTC. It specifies CASSYSWQRGGPETQYF.

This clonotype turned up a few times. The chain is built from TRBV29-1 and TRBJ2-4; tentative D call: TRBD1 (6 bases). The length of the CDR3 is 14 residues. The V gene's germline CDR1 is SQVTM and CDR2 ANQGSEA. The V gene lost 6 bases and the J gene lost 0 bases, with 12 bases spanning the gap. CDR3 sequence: CSVVPDRAKNIQYF. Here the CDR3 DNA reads TGCAGCGTCGTACCGGACAGAGCCAAAAACATTCAGTACTTC.

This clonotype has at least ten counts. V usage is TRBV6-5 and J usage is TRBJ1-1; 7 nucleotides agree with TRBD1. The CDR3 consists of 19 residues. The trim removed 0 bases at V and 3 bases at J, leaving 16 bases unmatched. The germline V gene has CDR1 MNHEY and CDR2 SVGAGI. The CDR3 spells CASSYSIVGQRVCDTEAFF. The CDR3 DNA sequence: TGTGCCAGCAGTTACTCGATTGTGGGACAGCGAGTCTGTGACACTGAAGCTTTCTTT.

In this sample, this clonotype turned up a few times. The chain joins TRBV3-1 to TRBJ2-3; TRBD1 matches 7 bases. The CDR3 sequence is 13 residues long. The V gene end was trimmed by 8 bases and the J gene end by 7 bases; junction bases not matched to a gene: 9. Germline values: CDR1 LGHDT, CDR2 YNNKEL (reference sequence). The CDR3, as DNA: TGTGCCAGCGGTGTCAAGGGGGCTCATACGCAGTATTTT. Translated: CASGVKGAHTQYF.

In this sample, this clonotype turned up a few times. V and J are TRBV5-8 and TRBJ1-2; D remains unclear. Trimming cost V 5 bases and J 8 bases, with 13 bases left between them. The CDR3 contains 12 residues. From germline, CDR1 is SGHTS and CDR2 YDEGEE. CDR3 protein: CASRLRVGGYTF. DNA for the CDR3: TGTGCCAGCAGGCTAAGAGTTGGGGGCTACACCTTC. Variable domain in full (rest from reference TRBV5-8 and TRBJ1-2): EAGVTQSPTHLIKTRGQQATLRCSPISGHTSVYWYQQALGLGLQFLLWYDEGEERNRGNFPPRFSGRQFPNYSSELNVNALELEDSALYLCASRLRVGGYTFGSGTRLTVV.

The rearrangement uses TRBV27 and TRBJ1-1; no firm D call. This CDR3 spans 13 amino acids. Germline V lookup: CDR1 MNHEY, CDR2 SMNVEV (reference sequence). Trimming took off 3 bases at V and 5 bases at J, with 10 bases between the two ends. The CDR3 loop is CASSFLAGTEAFF. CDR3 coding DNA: TGTGCCAGCAGTTTTTTAGCTGGTACTGAAGCTTTCTTT.

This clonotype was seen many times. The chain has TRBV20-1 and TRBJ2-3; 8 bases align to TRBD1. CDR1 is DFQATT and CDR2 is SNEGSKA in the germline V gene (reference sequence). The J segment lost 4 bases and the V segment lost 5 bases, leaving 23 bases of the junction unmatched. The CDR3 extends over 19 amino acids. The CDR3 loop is CSADPIPGPGRGQADTQYF. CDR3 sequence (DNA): TGCAGTGCTGACCCGATTCCAGGGCCGGGCAGGGGGCAGGCAGATACGCAGTATTTT.

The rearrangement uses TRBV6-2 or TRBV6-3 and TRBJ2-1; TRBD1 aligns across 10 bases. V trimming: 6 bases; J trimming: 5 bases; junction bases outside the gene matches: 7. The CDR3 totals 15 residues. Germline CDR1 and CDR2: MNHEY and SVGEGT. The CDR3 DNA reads TGTGCCAGCAGCCCGCGGGACAGGGGCGACAATGAGCAGTTCTTC. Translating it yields CASSPRDRGDNEQFF.

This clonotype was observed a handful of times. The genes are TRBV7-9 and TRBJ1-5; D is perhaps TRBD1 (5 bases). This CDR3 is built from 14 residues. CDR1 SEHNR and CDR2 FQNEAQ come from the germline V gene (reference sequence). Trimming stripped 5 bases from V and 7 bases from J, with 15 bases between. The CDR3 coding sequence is TGTGCCAGCAGCACAGAACAGGCGGGGCAGCCCCAGCATTTT. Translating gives CASSTEQAGQPQHF.

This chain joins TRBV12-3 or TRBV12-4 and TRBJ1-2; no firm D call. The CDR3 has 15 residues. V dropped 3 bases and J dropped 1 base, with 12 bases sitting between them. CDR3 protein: CASSLDRFFNYGYTF. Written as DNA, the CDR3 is TGTGCCAGCAGTTTGGATAGGTTTTTTAACTATGGCTACACCTTC.

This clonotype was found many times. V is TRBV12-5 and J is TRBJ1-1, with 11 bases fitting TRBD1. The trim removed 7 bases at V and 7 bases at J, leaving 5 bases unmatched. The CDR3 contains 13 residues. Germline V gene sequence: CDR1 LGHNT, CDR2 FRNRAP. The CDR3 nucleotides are TGTGCTAGTGATCCGGGACAGGGGGGTGAAGCTTTCTTT. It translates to CASDPGQGGEAFF.